Detailed here is one T cell receptor beta chain. Patients with a history of autoimmune disease or on systemic immunosuppression were excluded. This sample stems from a study of OX40 agonist ivuxolimab in advanced cancers. For the study at large: Treatment received earlier with anti-PD-1, anti-PD-L1 or anti-CTLA-4 agents was allowed, and over 30% had some. Three patients showed partial responses: one hepatocellular carcinoma and two cutaneous melanoma cases.

The J segment lost 7 bases and the V segment lost 4 bases, leaving 7 bases of the junction unmatched. The germline V gene encodes CDR1 SGHAT and CDR2 FQNNGV. This CDR3 spans 14 amino acids. Produced via immunoSEQ multiplex PCR; TCRdb's table is partial and in-frame only. Of roughly 92,000 clones listed, 70% to 90% are singletons. The sequence came from an adult with an advanced solid tumor such as melanoma, head and neck, liver or kidney cancer. The rearrangement joins TRBV11-2 to TRBJ2-1, with TRBD2 matching over 7 bases. Sequencing was performed on CD4+ or CD8+ T cells sorted from blood, taken in a trial of the OX40 agonist ivuxolimab. CDR3 sequence: CASSWGGIFNEQFF. The CDR3 coding sequence is TGTGCCAGCAGCTGGGGGGGGATCTTTAATGAGCAGTTCTTC.